The clone carrying this TCR beta chain was observed a handful of times. The data belong to a study of identical twins. One entry per CDR3 protein, called by TCRdb with MiXCR from the 5' RACE reads. The sample records fewer than 350,000 distinct CDR3 sequences, about 8.1% being singletons. CDR1 and CDR2 (germline): SGHVS, FNYEAQ. The junction had 9 bases not matched to a gene; V was cut back by 5 bases and J by 2 bases. CDR3 length: 17 residues. The sample also formed part of further work on yellow fever vaccine responses in identical twins.

The chain joins TRBV7-6 to TRBJ2-6; TRBD2 matches at 7 bases. The sequencing input was memory (CD45RO+) T cells sorted from blood. The TCR was taken from a woman aged 18-29 years in good health. Written as DNA, the CDR3 is TGTGCCAGCAGCCCCCGGGGGGATTCGGCTGGGGCCAACGTCCTGACTTTC. This encodes CASSPRGDSAGANVLTF.